The 15 T cell receptor beta chains presented below share a single source sample, sequenced in a study of blood T cell repertoires in COVID-19 (dated by TCRdb to the early 2020s). The protocol used for the library was the immunoSEQ multiplex PCR assay. Not all clones reach the TCRdb copy of this immuneACCESS table, which keeps in-frame sequences only. Checked studies attribute under half of the gap to unresolved V genes and leave the rest unexplained. Across this sample there are 25,000 to 35,000 clones, with approximately 85% seen only once. The top ten clonotypes cover approximately 7% of the sample. Sequencing used peripheral blood. These receptors originate from a human donor in a cohort sampled during active COVID-19.

The table lists this clone with a few counts. The chain combines TRBV6-2 or TRBV6-3 with TRBJ2-3; 8 bases are a match to TRBD2. V was clipped by 4 bases and J by 4 bases; unmatched bases: 7. The CDR3 has 15 amino acids. Per germline, CDR1 MNHEY and CDR2 SVGEGT. CDR3 bases: TGTGCCAGCAGTTCCCCCAGCGGGAGTTCAGATACGCAGTATTTT. Amino acid sequence: CASSSPSGSSDTQYF.

The chain has TRBV9 and TRBJ2-2, with D tentatively TRBD1 (6 bases). CDR1 SGDLS and CDR2 YYNGEE come from the germline V gene. The CDR3 is 13 residues long. V was cut by 4 bases and J by 7 bases, with 11 bases left in between. The CDR3 is CASSYGQSGELFF. For the CDR3, the DNA is TGTGCCAGCAGCTATGGACAGAGCGGGGAGCTGTTTTTT.

V is TRBV11-3 and J is TRBJ2-3; perhaps TRBD2 as D (7 bases). This CDR3 is built from 15 residues. Looked up from germline, CDR1 is SGHNT and CDR2 is YENEEA. With 5 bases removed from V and 1 base from J, the gap between germline ends came to 13 bases. This CDR3 is CASSKGGFGTDTQYF. CDR3 in DNA: TGTGCCAGCAGCAAGGGGGGGTTTGGCACAGATACGCAGTATTTT.

This clone has a handful of counts. The rearrangement uses TRBV5-5 and TRBJ1-1; a possible D gene is TRBD1 (5 bases). Between the trimmed V and J ends, which lost 4 bases and 3 bases, there was a span of 13 bases. This CDR3 region has 14 residues. Germline loops: CDR1 SGHKS, CDR2 YYEKEE (reference sequence). DNA of the CDR3: TGTGCCAGCAGCCCCCAGGGCTCTCACACTGAAGCTTTCTTT. Residues: CASSPQGSHTEAFF.

The genes are TRBV19 and TRBJ2-4, with D possibly TRBD1 on 5 matching bases. Germline CDR1 is LNHDA and CDR2 is SQIVND (reference sequence). CDR3 length equals 14 residues. Trimming cost V 5 bases and J 3 bases, with 11 bases left between them. The CDR3, as DNA: TGTGCCAGTAGTCCACGACAGCACAAAAACATTCAGTACTTC. This encodes CASSPRQHKNIQYF.

The rearrangement links TRBV5-4 to TRBJ2-7, with a tentative D call TRBD1 (5 bases). The CDR3 is 13 residues long. Trimming cost V 2 bases and J 6 bases, with 12 bases left between them. The germline CDR1 and CDR2 sequences are SGHNT and YYREEE (reference sequence). The CDR3 region is CASSFVGVGEQYF. CDR3 DNA sequence: TGTGCCAGCAGCTTTGTAGGGGTGGGCGAGCAGTACTTC.

This rearrangement joins TRBV18 to TRBJ2-5; D not resolved. The CDR3 sequence is 12 residues long. CDR1 KGHSH and CDR2 LQKENI come from the germline V gene. The V end was cut by 5 bases, the J end by 4 bases, with 8 bases between. The CDR3: CASSALGETQYF. CDR3 bases: TGTGCCAGCTCAGCCCTCGGAGAGACCCAGTACTTC.

The table lists this clone with a count of one. The chain employs TRBV12-5 and TRBJ1-3; no clear D. The CDR3 has 14 residues. The V gene's germline CDR1 is LGHNT and CDR2 FRNRAP. The germline V and J ends were trimmed by 7 bases and 4 bases, with 14 bases remaining between them. CDR3 sequence reads: CASDSESPGNTIYF. The CDR3 DNA is TGTGCTAGTGATAGCGAGAGCCCCGGAAACACCATATATTTT.

This clone appeared a single time. The chain couples TRBV5-6 to TRBJ2-6; no firm D call. CDR3 length equals 16 residues. V lost 3 bases, J lost 0 bases, and 10 bases lay in between. The germline V gene encodes CDR1 SGHDT and CDR2 YYEEEE. CDR3 loop: CASSSPVDSGANVLTF. CDR3 bases: TGTGCCAGCAGCTCCCCAGTCGACTCTGGGGCCAACGTCCTGACTTTC.

The chain couples TRBV7-9 to TRBJ2-3; D might be TRBD2 (6 bases). Germline V CDR1 and CDR2: SEHNR, FQNEAQ (reference sequence). The CDR3 runs 14 residues. V gave up 1 base and J gave up 2 bases, with 7 bases separating them. The CDR3 region is CASSLVAATDTQYF. DNA of the CDR3: TGTGCCAGCAGCTTAGTAGCGGCCACAGATACGCAGTATTTT.

The genes are TRBV29-1 and TRBJ2-3, with D possibly being TRBD2 (6 bases). The germline gives CDR1 SQVTM, CDR2 ANQGSEA. V shed 5 bases and J shed 1 base, with 13 bases lying between them. This CDR3 is built from 14 residues. The CDR3 sequence is CSVQGRLGTDTQYF. CDR3 sequence (DNA): TGCAGCGTTCAAGGGAGGTTGGGCACAGATACGCAGTATTTT.

This clone was picked up a small number of times. The chain uses TRBV5-5 and TRBJ2-2, with D maybe TRBD1 (6 bases). Germline V lookup: CDR1 SGHKS, CDR2 YYEKEE (reference sequence). This CDR3 contains 15 residues. Trimming left V 4 bases short and J 4 bases short, with 14 bases between. The CDR3 coding sequence is TGTGCCAGCAGCGTACAGGGACCGGGCACCGGGGAGCTGTTTTTT. Amino acids: CASSVQGPGTGELFF.

The V and J genes are TRBV18 and TRBJ1-1; no firm D call. Trimming stripped 2 bases from V and 4 bases from J, with 5 bases between. This CDR3 is 12 amino acids long. The V gene's germline CDR1 is KGHSH and CDR2 LQKENI. This CDR3 is CASSPASTEAFF. Here the CDR3 DNA reads TGTGCCAGCTCACCAGCCAGCACTGAAGCTTTCTTT.

V usage is TRBV28 and J usage is TRBJ2-2, with D possibly matching TRBD1 (6 bases). Trimming shortened V by 3 bases and J by 6 bases, and 14 bases separated the two germline ends. The germline gives CDR1 MDHEN, CDR2 SYDVKM. CDR3 length: 15 residues. The CDR3 protein is CASSFFRGWSGELFF. CDR3 sequence (DNA): TGTGCCAGCAGTTTTTTCAGGGGTTGGTCCGGGGAGCTGTTTTTT. The whole variable domain, filled in from reference TRBV28 and TRBJ2-2, reads DVKVTQSSRYLVKRTGEKVFLECVQDMDHENMFWYRQDPGLGLRLIYFSYDVKMKEKGDIPEGYSVSREKKERFSLILESASTNQTSMYLCASSFFRGWSGELFFGEGSRLTVL.

V gene TRBV27 combines with J gene TRBJ1-5; the match to TRBD1 covers 10 bases. V was pared by 5 bases and J by 6 bases, with 10 bases of the junction left unmatched. Germline V gives CDR1 MNHEY, CDR2 SMNVEV (reference sequence). The CDR3 consists of 16 residues. The CDR3 region is CASSPTGQGDGQPQHF. The CDR3 coding sequence is TGTGCCAGCAGTCCTACCGGACAGGGGGATGGTCAGCCCCAGCATTTT.